These T cell receptor beta chains were read from a single sample in a study of blood T cell repertoires in COVID-19. Here immunoSEQ multiplex PCR was the method, and the copy in TCRdb shows in-frame clones only, minus some. The sample has about 250,000 clones, around 81% seen once. The specimen was peripheral blood. These receptors were taken from a person in their 70s with COVID-19, enrolled during active disease. The CDR3 runs from the conserved cysteine through the conserved F or W. Fields, in order: D gene, J gene, V gene, clone size, CDR3 DNA, CDR3 protein. D genes are given only for firm matches. Rows give clone size only sometimes, using once, few, many, or a class for an expanded clone.

.	TRBJ1-2	TRBV7-2	.	TGTGCCAGCAGCTTATTCCCAGGAACGAACTATGGCTACACCTTC	CASSLFPGTNYGYTF
TRBD1	TRBJ1-6	TRBV7-2	.	TGTGCCAGCAGCGCGGGACAGGGGGCATCTTCACCCCTCCACTTT	CASSAGQGASSPLHF
TRBD1	TRBJ2-3	TRBV6-5	.	TGTGCCAGCAGCCGGGACAGAAGCACAGATACGCAGTATTTT	CASSRDRSTDTQYF
.	TRBJ1-1	TRBV15	.	TGTGCCACCAGCAACCAGGGTGGCACTGAAGCTTTCTTT	CATSNQGGTEAFF
TRBD1	TRBJ1-4	TRBV25-1	.	TGTGCCAGCGGCGACAGGGGGCATGAAAAACTGTTTTTT	CASGDRGHEKLFF
.	TRBJ1-5	TRBV19	few	TGTGCCAGTAGGGTTACAGAGCCCAATCAGCCCCAGCATTTT	CASRVTEPNQPQHF
.	TRBJ2-2	TRBV21-1	.	TGTGCCAGCAGCAAATATGGGACAGGGAATATGTCCGGGGAGCTGTTTTTT	CASSKYGTGNMSGELFF
TRBD2	TRBJ2-3	TRBV4-1	.	TGCGCCAGCAGCCAAGTGGCGGGAGGTACCGATACGCAGTATTTT	CASSQVAGGTDTQYF
TRBD1	TRBJ1-5	TRBV19	.	TGTGCCAGTAGTCCGGACAGGGTAAATCAGCCCCAGCATTTT	CASSPDRVNQPQHF
.	TRBJ2-7	TRBV14	.	TGTGCCAGCAGCCACGGGGGAGCGGGTAGCTCCTACGAGCAGTACTTC	CASSHGGAGSSYEQYF
.	TRBJ2-7	TRBV9	.	TGTGCCAGCAGCGTTACTACCGGGGGCGAGCAGTACTTC	CASSVTTGGEQYF
.	TRBJ1-1	TRBV11-2	.	TGTGCCAGCAGCCCGATGATCCGAGACACTGAAGCTTTCTTT	CASSPMIRDTEAFF
TRBD1	TRBJ1-5	TRBV7-8	.	TGTGCCAGCAGCTTCGGGACAGTAAATCAGCCCCAGCATTTT	CASSFGTVNQPQHF
.	TRBJ1-1	TRBV11-3	.	TGTGCCAGCAGCTTAGACGGAGGTCGGGGCACTGAAGCTTTCTTT	CASSLDGGRGTEAFF
TRBD1	TRBJ1-1	TRBV28	.	TGTGCCAGCAGGCAGACAGGGTGGGACACTGAAGCTTTCTTT	CASRQTGWDTEAFF
TRBD1	TRBJ1-5	TRBV19	.	TGTGCCAGTAGGGACAGGGATCAGCCCCAGCATTTT	CASRDRDQPQHF
.	TRBJ2-2	TRBV7-3	.	TGTGCCAGCAGCCCTCTAGGAGGGAACACCGGGGAGCTGTTTTTT	CASSPLGGNTGELFF
.	TRBJ2-1	TRBV4-1	few	TGCGCCAGCAGCCAAGGTGCAGGGCCCTACAATGAGCAGTTCTTC	CASSQGAGPYNEQFF
.	TRBJ2-7	TRBV6-2/TRBV6-3	.	TGTGCCAGCAGTTATGGGAGGATGGGCTACGAGCAGTACTTC	CASSYGRMGYEQYF
TRBD1	TRBJ1-4	TRBV6-1	.	TGTGCCAGCAGTGAAGCGGCCAGGGGGGAAAAACTGTTTTTT	CASSEAARGEKLFF
.	TRBJ1-4	TRBV28	.	TGTGCCAGTGTGGACAGCATTAATGAAAAACTGTTTTTT	CASVDSINEKLFF
.	TRBJ2-1	TRBV6-2/TRBV6-3	.	TGTGCCAGCAGTACCCATAAGGTAGCTGAGCAGTTCTTC	CASSTHKVAEQFF
.	TRBJ2-7	TRBV11-2	.	TGTGCCAGCAGCCCGGGCAGGGGGACTTACGAGCAGTACTTC	CASSPGRGTYEQYF
TRBD2	TRBJ2-2	TRBV7-8	.	TGTGCCAGCAGCTTTGCACAGTGGCTAGCGGTGAACACCGGGGAGCTGTTTTTT	CASSFAQWLAVNTGELFF
TRBD1	TRBJ1-1	TRBV10-3	.	TGTGCCATCAGTGAGAACAGGGGGAACACTGAAGCTTTCTTT	CAISENRGNTEAFF
.	TRBJ2-7	TRBV2	few	TGTGCCAGCAGTGAATCGTATAGAGCCTACGAGCAGTACTTC	CASSESYRAYEQYF
.	TRBJ1-4	TRBV7-9	.	TGTGCCAGCAGCCCATCCAGGGAGGGTGAAAAACTGTTTTTT	CASSPSREGEKLFF
.	TRBJ1-6	TRBV28	.	TGTGCCTCAGACGGGGTCAATTCACCCCTCCACTTT	CASDGVNSPLHF
TRBD1	TRBJ1-5	TRBV19	once	TGTGCCAGTAGTACCCAGGGGGAGAGCAATCAGCCCCAGCATTTT	CASSTQGESNQPQHF
TRBD1	TRBJ1-3	TRBV25-1	.	TGTGCCAGCAGAGCAGATACAGGGGCTGGAAACACCATATATTTT	CASRADTGAGNTIYF
.	TRBJ1-1	TRBV5-1	.	TGCGCCAGCAGCTTGCGGGGTCAGAACAGGAACACTGAAGCTTTCTTT	CASSLRGQNRNTEAFF
.	TRBJ2-1	TRBV7-2	.	TGTGCCAGCAGCTCAATGCAGGGGCGGCTGAATGAGCAGTTCTTC	CASSSMQGRLNEQFF
TRBD2	TRBJ2-3	TRBV27	few	TGTGCCAGCAGTATATTAACCGAATCTATCCTAGCGGGAGGTCCGGATACGCAGTATTTT	CASSILTESILAGGPDTQYF
TRBD1	TRBJ1-5	TRBV19	few	TGTGCCAGTAGTATAGACCTAGACAGGGGAGGACAGCCCCAGCATTTT	CASSIDLDRGGQPQHF
TRBD1	TRBJ1-2	TRBV11-2	.	TGTGCCAGCAGCTTGTCCGGGACAGGGGGCGCGGTTTTTGGCTACACCTTC	CASSLSGTGGAVFGYTF
.	TRBJ2-3	TRBV7-7	.	TGTGCCAGCAGCTTAGGCCTAGCGAGCACAGATACGCAGTATTTT	CASSLGLASTDTQYF
TRBD2	TRBJ2-2	TRBV5-1	.	TGCGCCAGCAGCTATGAACCGTCGGGACTATCGACGTCCGGGGAGCTGTTTTTT	CASSYEPSGLSTSGELFF
.	TRBJ1-1	TRBV3-1/TRBV3-2	few	TGTGCCAGCAGCCAAGGCGGCGTGAACACTGAAGCTTTCTTT	CASSQGGVNTEAFF
TRBD2	TRBJ2-1	TRBV2	.	TGTGCCAGCAGGGGACTAGCGGGTGGCAATGAGCAGTTCTTC	CASRGLAGGNEQFF
TRBD1	TRBJ1-2	TRBV3-1/TRBV3-2	.	TGTGCCAGCAGCCAAGGAGTGGGACAGCAAAACTATGGCTACACCTTC	CASSQGVGQQNYGYTF
.	TRBJ2-3	TRBV10-3	once	TGTGCCATCAGTGAGTCGGGGGCCGGGACAGATACGCAGTATTTT	CAISESGAGTDTQYF
TRBD2	TRBJ2-3	TRBV6-6	.	TGTGCCAGCAGCCGGACTAGAATCACAGATACGCAGTATTTT	CASSRTRITDTQYF
.	TRBJ1-1	TRBV30	few	TGTGCCTGGTATTTGAACACTGAAGCTTTCTTT	CAWYLNTEAFF
.	TRBJ2-1	TRBV2	few	TGTGCCAGCATGAACAGGGTCCTCTACAATGAGCAGTTCTTC	CASMNRVLYNEQFF
.	TRBJ2-5	TRBV18	.	TGTGCCAGCTCACCACAGGAGAGGGAGACCCAGTACTTC	CASSPQERETQYF
TRBD1	TRBJ1-1	TRBV5-5	.	TGTGCCAGCAGCTTTGGACAGGCTAGTGAAGCTTTCTTT	CASSFGQASEAFF
.	TRBJ2-3	TRBV4-2	.	TGTGCCAGCAGCTCGCTAACTTCCCCTAGCACAGATACGCAGTATTTT	CASSSLTSPSTDTQYF
TRBD2	TRBJ2-2	TRBV10-3	.	TGTGCCATCAGTGAATCAGGACTAGCGGCCCGGAGGGGTACCGGGGAGCTGTTTTTT	CAISESGLAARRGTGELFF
.	TRBJ2-5	TRBV18	.	TGTGCCAGCTCCCAGACAGCAGGATGGGAGACCCAGTACTTC	CASSQTAGWETQYF
.	TRBJ1-6	TRBV11-2	.	TGTGCCAGCAGCTTAGATGGATATGGGTTAGCATCACCCCTCCACTTT	CASSLDGYGLASPLHF
TRBD1	TRBJ1-5	TRBV6-2/TRBV6-3	.	TGTGCCAGCAGTTCCCTCGGACAGGCGAGGGTCCATCAGCCCCAGCATTTT	CASSSLGQARVHQPQHF
TRBD2	TRBJ2-3	TRBV7-2	once	TGTGCCAGCAGCCGGACTAGCGGGGGGGCGACAGATACGCAGTATTTT	CASSRTSGGATDTQYF
.	TRBJ2-1	TRBV11-2	.	TGTGCCAGCAGCTTAGATCTTCGGGAGCCGTTAAATGAGCAGTTCTTC	CASSLDLREPLNEQFF
TRBD1	TRBJ1-5	TRBV10-3	.	TGTGCCACCCTGACAGGGGAAAGGGCGAGCAATCAGCCCCAGCATTTT	CATLTGERASNQPQHF